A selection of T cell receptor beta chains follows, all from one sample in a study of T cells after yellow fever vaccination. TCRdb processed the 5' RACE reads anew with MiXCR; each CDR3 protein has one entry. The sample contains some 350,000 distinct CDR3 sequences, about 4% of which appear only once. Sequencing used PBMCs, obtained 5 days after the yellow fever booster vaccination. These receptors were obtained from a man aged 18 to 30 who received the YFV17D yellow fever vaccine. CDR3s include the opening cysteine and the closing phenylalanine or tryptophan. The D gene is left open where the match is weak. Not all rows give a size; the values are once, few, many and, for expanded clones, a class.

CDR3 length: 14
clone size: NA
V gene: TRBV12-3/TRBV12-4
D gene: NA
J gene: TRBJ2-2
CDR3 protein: CASSSRGNGGELFF
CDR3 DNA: TGTGCCAGCAGTTCACGAGGGAATGGAGGGGAGCTGTTTTTT

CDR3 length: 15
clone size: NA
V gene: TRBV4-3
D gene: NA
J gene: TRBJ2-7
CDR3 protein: CASSPGPRDPYEQYF
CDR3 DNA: TGCGCCAGCAGCCCGGGGCCCCGCGATCCCTACGAGCAGTACTTC

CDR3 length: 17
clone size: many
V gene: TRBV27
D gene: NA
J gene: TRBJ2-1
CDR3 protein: CASSLWGGRSSYNEQFF
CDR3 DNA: TGTGCCAGCAGTTTATGGGGGGGCAGGAGCTCCTACAATGAGCAGTTCTTC

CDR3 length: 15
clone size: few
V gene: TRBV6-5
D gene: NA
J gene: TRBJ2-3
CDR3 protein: CASSYSGFSTDTQYF
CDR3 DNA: TGTGCCAGCAGTTACTCGGGATTTAGCACAGATACGCAGTATTTT

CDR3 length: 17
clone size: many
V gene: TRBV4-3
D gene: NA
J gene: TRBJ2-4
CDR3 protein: CASSQGPGSGAKNIQYF
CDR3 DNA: TGCGCCAGCAGCCAAGGTCCGGGTTCGGGGGCCAAAAACATTCAGTACTTC

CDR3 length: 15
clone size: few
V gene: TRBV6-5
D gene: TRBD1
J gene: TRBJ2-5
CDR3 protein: CASSYLGTAGETQYF
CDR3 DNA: TGTGCCAGCAGTTACCTAGGGACAGCTGGGGAGACCCAGTACTTC

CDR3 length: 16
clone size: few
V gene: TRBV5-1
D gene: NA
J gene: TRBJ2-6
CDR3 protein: CASSLLPGSGANVLTF
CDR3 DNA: TGCGCCAGCAGCTTGCTCCCCGGCTCTGGGGCCAACGTCCTGACTTTC

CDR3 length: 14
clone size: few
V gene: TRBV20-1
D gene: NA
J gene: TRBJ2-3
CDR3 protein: CSARDGTGTDTQYF
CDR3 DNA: TGCAGTGCTAGAGATGGGACGGGCACAGATACGCAGTATTTT

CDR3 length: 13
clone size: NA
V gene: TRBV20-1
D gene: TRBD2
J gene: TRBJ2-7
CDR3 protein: CSASTGGPREQYF
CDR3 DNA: TGCAGTGCTAGCACGGGGGGGCCACGGGAGCAGTACTTC

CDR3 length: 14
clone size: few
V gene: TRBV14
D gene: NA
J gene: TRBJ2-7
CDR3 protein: CASSQGRHSYEQYF
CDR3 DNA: TGTGCCAGCAGCCAAGGCCGACACTCCTACGAGCAGTACTTC

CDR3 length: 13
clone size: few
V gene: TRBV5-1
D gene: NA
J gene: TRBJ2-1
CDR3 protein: CASTGQRDNEQFF
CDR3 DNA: TGCGCCAGCACGGGGCAAAGGGACAATGAGCAGTTCTTC

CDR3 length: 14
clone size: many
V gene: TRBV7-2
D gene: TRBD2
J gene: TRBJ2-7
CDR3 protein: CASSSTSGGYEQYF
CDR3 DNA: TGTGCCAGCAGCTCAACTAGCGGGGGGTACGAGCAGTACTTC

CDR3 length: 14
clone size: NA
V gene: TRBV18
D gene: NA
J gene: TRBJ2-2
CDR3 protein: CASSPQGSTGELFF
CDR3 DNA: TGTGCCAGCTCACCTCAGGGTTCGACCGGGGAGCTGTTTTTT

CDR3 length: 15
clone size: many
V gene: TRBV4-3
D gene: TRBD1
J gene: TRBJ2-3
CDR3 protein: CASSHRQGQADTQYF
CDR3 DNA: TGCGCCAGCAGCCATAGACAGGGGCAGGCAGATACGCAGTATTTT

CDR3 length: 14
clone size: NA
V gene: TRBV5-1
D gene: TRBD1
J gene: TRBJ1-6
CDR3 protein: CASSEGQGNSPLHF
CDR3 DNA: TGCGCCAGCAGCGAGGGACAGGGGAATTCACCCCTCCACTTT